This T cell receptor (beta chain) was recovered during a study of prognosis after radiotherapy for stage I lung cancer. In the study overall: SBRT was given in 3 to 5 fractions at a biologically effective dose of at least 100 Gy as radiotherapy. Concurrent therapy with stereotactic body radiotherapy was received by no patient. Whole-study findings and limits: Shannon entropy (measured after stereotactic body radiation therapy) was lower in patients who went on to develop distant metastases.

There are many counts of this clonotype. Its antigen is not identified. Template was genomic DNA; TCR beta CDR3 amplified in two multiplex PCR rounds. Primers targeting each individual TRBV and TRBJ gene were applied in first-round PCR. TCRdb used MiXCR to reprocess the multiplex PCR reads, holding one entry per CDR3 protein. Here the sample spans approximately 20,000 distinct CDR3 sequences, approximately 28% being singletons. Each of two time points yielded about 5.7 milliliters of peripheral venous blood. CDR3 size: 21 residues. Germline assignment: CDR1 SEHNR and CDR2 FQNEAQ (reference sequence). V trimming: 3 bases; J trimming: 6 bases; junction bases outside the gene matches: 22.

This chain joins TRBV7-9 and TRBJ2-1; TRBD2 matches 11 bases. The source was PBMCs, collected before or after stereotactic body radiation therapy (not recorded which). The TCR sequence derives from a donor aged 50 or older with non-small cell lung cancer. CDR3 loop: CASSFSLYGLAGAPRPNEQFF. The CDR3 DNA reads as TGTGCCAGCAGCTTCAGTCTTTACGGACTAGCGGGTGCCCCCCGCCCCAATGAGCAGTTCTTC.